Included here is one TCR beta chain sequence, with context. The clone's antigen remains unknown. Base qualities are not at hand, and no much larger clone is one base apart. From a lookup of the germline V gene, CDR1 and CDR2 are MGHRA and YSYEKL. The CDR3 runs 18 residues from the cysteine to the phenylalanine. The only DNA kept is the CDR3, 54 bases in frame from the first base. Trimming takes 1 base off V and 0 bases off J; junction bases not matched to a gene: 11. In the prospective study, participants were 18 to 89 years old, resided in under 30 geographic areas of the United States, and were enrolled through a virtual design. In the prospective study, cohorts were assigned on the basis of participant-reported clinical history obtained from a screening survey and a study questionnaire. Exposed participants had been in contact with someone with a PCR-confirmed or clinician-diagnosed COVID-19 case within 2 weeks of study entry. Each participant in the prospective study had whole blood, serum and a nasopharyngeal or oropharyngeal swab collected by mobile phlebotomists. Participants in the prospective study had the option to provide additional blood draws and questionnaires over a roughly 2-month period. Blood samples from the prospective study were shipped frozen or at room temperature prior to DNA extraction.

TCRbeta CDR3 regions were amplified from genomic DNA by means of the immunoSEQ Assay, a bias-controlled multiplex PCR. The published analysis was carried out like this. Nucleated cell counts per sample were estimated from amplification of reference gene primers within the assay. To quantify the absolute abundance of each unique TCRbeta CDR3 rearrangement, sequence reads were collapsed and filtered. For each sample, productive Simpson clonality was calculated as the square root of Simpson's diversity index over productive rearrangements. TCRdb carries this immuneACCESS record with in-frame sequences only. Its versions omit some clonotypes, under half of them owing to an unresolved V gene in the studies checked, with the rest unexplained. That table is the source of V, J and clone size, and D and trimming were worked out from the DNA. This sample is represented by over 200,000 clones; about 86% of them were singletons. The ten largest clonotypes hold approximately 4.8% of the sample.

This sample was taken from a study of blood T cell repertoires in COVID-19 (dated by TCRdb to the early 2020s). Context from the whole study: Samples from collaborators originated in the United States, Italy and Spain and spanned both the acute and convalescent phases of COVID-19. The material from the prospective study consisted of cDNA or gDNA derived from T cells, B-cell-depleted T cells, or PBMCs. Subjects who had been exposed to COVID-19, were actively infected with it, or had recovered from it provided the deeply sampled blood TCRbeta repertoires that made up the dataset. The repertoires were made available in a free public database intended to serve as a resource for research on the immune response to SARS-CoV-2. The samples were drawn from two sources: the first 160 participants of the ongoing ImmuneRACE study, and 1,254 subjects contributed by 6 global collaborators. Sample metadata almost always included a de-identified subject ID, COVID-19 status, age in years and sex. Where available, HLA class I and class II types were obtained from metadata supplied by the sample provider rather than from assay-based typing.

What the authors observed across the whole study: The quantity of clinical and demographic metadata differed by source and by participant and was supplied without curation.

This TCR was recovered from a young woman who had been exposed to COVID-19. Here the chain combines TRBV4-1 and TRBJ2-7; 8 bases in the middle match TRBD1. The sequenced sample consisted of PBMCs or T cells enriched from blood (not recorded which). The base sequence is TGCGCCAGCAGCCAAGCGGATTTTCTAGGACAGGGCTCCTACGAGCAGTACTTC. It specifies CASSQADFLGQGSYEQYF.